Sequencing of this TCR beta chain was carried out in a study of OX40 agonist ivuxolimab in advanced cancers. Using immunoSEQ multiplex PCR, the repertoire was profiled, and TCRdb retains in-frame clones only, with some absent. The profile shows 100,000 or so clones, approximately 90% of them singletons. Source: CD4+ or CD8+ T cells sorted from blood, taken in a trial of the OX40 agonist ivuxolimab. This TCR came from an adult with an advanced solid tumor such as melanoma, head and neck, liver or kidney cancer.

This CDR3 reads CASSLPQSGQETQYF. The CDR3 coding sequence is TGTGCCAGCAGCCTGCCTCAGTCAGGGCAAGAGACCCAGTACTTC. The V and J genes are TRBV5-4 and TRBJ2-5; D is possibly TRBD1 (5 bases). The CDR3 runs 15 residues. With 4 bases removed from V and 2 bases from J, the gap between germline ends came to 15 bases. Germline CDR1 SGHNT, CDR2 YYREEE (reference sequence).